This TCR beta chain derives from a study of response to subunit inactivated influenza vaccine. From the RT-PCR reads, TCRdb called clonotypes with MiXCR, one entry per CDR3 protein. The table records under 200,000 distinct CDR3 sequences, under 13% of them present only once. This clonotype was observed a few times. The antigen is unknown. The study's findings and limits: It was the authors' suggestion that each seasonal influenza vaccination recruits few new T cells.

The germline V gene has CDR1 MGHDK and CDR2 SYGVNS. The J segment lost 6 bases and the V segment lost 6 bases, leaving 10 bases of the junction unmatched. This CDR3 comprises 14 residues. The receptor comes from a man aged 45 to 65 who received an inactivated influenza vaccine. V usage is TRBV25-1 and J usage is TRBJ2-7, with 8 bases identical to TRBD1. Material: non-naive T cells sorted from PBMCs, obtained about 40 days after vaccination. CDR3 residues: CASRTGGAASEQYF. CDR3 coding DNA: TGTGCCAGCAGAACAGGGGGAGCCGCCTCCGAGCAGTACTTC.